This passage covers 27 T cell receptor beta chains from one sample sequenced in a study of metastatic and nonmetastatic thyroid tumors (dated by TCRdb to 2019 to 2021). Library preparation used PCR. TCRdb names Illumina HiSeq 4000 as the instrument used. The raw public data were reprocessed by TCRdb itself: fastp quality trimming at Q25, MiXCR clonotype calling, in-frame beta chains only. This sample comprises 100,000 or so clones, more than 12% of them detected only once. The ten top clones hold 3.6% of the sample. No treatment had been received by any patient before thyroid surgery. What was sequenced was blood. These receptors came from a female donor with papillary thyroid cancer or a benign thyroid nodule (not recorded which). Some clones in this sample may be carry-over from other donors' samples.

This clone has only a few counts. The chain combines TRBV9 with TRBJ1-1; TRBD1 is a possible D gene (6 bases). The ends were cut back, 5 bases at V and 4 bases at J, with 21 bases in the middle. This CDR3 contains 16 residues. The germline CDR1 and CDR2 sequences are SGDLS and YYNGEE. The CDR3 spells CASSVITGPGGTEAFF. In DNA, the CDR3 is TGTGCCAGCAGTGTCATTACAGGGCCCGGTGGCACTGAAGCTTTCTTT. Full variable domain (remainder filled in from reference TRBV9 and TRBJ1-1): DSGVTQTPKHLITATGQRVTLRCSPRSGDLSVYWYQQSLDQGLQFLIQYYNGEERAKGNILERFSAQQFPDLHSELNLSSLELGDSALYFCASSVITGPGGTEAFFGQGTRLTVV.

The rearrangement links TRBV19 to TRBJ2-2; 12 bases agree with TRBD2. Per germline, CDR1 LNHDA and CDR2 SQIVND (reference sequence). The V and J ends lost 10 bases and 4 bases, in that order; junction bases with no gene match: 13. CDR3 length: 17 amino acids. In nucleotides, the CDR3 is TGTGCCACCACACGGGCTAGCGGGAGGGGGGGCACCGGGGAGCTGTTTTTT. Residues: CATTRASGRGGTGELFF. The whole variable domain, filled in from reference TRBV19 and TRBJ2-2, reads DGGITQSPKYLFRKEGQNVTLSCEQNLNHDAMYWYRQDPGQGLRLIYYSQIVNDFQKGDIAEGYSVSREKKESFPLTVTSAQKNPTAFYLCATTRASGRGGTGELFFGEGSRLTVL.

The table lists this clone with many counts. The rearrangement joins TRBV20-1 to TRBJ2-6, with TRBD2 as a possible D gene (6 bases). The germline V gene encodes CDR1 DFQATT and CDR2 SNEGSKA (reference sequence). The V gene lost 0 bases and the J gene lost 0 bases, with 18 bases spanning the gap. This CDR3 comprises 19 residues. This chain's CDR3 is CSARDLVGLASSGANVLTF. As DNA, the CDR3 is TGCAGTGCTAGAGATTTAGTTGGGCTAGCGAGCTCTGGGGCCAACGTCCTGACTTTC.

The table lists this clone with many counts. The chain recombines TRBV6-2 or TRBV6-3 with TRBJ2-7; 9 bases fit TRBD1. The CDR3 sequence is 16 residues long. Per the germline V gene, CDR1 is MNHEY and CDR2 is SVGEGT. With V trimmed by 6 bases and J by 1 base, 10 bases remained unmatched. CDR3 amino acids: CASRRHSGTGSYEQYF. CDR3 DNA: TGTGCCAGCAGACGTCACTCCGGGACAGGGTCCTACGAGCAGTACTTC.

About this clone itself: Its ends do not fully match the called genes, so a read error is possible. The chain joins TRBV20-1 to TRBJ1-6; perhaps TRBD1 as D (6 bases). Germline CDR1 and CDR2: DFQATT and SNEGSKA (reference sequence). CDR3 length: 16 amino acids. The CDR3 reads CSARPGQRSYNSPLNF. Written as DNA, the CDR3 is TGCAGTGCTAGACCCGGACAGAGATCCTATAATTCACCCCTCAACTTT.

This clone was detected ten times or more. This CDR3 is CASSVGGQGARTGELFF. Written as DNA, the CDR3 is TGTGCCAGCAGCGTAGGAGGCCAGGGGGCACGGACCGGGGAGCTGTTTTTT. This chain connects TRBV9 to TRBJ2-2, with 8 bases matching TRBD1. The CDR3 is made up of 17 amino acids. V dropped 0 bases and J dropped 5; count of bases not matched to a gene: 9. The V gene's germline CDR1 is SGDLS and CDR2 YYNGEE.

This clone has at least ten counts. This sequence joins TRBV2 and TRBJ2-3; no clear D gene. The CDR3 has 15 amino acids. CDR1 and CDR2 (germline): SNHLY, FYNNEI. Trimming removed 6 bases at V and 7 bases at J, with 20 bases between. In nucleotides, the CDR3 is TGTGCCAGCAGGGTACAGCCCTCCCCACAGCATACGCAGTATTTT. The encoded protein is CASRVQPSPQHTQYF.

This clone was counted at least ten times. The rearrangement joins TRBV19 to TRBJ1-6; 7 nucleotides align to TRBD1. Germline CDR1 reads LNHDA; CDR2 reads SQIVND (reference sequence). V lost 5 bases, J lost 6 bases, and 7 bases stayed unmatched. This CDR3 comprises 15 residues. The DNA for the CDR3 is TGTGCCAGTAGTGCTCAACGACAGGGTAATTCACCCCTCCACTTT. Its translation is CASSAQRQGNSPLHF.

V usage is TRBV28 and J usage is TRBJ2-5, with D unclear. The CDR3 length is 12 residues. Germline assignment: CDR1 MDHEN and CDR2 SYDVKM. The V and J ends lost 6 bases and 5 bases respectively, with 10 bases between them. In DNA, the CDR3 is TGTGCCAGCAGCCCCCGGCGTGAGACCCAGTACTTC. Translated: CASSPRRETQYF.

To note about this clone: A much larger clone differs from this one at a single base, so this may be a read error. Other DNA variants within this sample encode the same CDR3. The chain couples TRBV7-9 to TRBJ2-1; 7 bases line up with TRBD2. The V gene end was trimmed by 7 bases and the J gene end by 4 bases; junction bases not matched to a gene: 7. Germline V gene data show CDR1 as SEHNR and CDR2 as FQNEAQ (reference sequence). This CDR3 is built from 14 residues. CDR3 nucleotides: TGTGCCAGCAAAGGTGCTAGCGGATACAATGAGCAGTTCTTC. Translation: CASKGASGYNEQFF.

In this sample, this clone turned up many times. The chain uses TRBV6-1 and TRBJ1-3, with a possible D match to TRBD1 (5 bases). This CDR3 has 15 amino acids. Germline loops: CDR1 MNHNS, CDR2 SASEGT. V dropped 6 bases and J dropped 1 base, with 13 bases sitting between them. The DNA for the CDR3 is TGTGCCAGCAGCCCGACAGTTTCGTCTGGAAACACCATATATTTT. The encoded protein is CASSPTVSSGNTIYF.

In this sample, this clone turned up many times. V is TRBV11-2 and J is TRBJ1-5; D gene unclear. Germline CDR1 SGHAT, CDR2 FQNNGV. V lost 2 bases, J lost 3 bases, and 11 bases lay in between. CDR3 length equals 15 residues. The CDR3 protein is CASSLTVGTNQPQHF. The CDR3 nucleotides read TGTGCCAGCAGCTTAACTGTGGGAACCAATCAGCCCCAGCATTTT.

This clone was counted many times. In DNA form, the CDR3 reads TGTGCCAGCATCACGGGGGGCGGGTCTGAAGCTTTCTTT. Its translation: CASITGGGSEAFF. The chain has TRBV6-1 and TRBJ1-1; perhaps TRBD1 as D (6 bases). The V end lost 7 bases, the J end lost 6 bases, and 15 bases lay between the germline ends. The CDR3 extends over 13 amino acids. The germline V gene has CDR1 MNHNS and CDR2 SASEGT.

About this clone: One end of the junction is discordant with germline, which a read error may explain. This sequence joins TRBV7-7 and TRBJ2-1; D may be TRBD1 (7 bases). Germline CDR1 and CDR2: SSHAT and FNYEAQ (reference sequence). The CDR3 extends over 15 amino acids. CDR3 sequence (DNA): TGTGCTAGCAGCTTAGGAGGGACAGCAAACAATGAGCAGTTCTTC. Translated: CASSLGGTANNEQFF.

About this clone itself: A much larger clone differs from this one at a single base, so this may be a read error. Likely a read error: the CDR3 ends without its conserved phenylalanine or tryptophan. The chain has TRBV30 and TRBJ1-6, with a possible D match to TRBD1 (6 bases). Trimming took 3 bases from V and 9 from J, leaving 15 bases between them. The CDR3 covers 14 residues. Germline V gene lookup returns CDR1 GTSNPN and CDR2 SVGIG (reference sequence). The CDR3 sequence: CAWSWGQGGSPLHL. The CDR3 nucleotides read TGTGCCTGGAGCTGGGGGCAGGGAGGTTCACCCCTCCACCTT.

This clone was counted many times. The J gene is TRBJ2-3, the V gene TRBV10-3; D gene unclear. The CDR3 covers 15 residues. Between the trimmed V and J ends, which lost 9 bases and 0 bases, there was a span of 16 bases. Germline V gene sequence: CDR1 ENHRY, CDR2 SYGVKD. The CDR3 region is CAIQPSPASTDTQYF. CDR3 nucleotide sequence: TGTGCCATACAACCCTCTCCGGCGAGCACAGATACGCAGTATTTT.

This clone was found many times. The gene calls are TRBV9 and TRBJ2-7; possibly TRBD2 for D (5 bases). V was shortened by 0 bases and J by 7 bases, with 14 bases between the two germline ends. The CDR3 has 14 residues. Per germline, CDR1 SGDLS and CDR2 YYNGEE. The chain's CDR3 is CASSVGRTSGEQYF. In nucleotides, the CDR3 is TGTGCCAGCAGCGTAGGCCGCACCTCGGGGGAGCAGTACTTC.

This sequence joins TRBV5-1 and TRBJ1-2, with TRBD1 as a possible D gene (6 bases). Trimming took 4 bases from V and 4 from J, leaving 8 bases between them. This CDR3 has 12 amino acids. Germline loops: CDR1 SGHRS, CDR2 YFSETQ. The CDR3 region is CASSQDSYGYTF. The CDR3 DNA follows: TGCGCCAGCAGCCAGGACAGCTATGGCTACACCTTC.

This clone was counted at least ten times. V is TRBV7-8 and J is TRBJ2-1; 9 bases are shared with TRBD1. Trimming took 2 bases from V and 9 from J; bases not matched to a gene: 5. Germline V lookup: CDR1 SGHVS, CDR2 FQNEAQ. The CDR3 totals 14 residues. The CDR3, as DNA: TGTGCCAGCAGCTTAAACAGGGGGCGCTTTGAGCAGTTCTTC. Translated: CASSLNRGRFEQFF.

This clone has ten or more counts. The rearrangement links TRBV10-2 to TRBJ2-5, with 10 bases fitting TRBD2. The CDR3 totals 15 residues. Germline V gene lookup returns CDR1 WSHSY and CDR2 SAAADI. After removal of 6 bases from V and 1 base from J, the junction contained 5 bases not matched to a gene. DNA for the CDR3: TGCGCCAGCAGCTGGACTAGCGGCCTCCAAGAGACCCAGTACTTC. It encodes CASSWTSGLQETQYF.

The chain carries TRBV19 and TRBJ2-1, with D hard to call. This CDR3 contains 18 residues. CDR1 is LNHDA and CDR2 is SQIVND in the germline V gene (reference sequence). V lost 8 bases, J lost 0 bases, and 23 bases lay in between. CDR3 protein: CASLPRLTPPSSYNEQFF. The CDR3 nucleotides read TGTGCCAGTTTACCGCGACTTACACCGCCGAGCTCCTACAATGAGCAGTTCTTC.

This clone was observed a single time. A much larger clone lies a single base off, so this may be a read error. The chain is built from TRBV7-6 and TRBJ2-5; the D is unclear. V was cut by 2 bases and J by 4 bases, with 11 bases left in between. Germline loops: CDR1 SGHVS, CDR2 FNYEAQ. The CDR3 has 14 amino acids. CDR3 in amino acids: CASSLFGLAETQYF. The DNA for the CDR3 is TGTGCCAGCAGCTTATTTGGGCTGGCAGAGACCCAGTACTTC. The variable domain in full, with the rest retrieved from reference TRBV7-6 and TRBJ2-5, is GAGVSQSPRYKVTKRGQDVALRCDPISGHVSLYWYRQALGQGPEFLTYFNYEAQQDKSGLPNDRFSAERPEGSISTLTIQRTEQRDSAMYRCASSLFGLAETQYFGPGTRLLVL.

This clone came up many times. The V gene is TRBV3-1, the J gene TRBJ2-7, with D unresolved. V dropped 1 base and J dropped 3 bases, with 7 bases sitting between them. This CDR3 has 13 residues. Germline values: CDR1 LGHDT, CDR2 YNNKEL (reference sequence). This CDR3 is CASSQVPDYEQYF. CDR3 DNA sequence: TGTGCCAGCAGCCAAGTGCCCGACTACGAGCAGTACTTC.

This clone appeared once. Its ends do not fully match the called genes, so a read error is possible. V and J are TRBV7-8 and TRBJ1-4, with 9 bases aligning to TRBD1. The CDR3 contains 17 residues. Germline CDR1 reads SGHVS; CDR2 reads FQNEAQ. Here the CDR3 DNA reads TGTGACAGCAGCTTAACCCTGTACAGGGGGCGCGTTGAAAAACTGTTTTTT. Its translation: CDSSLTLYRGRVEKLFF.

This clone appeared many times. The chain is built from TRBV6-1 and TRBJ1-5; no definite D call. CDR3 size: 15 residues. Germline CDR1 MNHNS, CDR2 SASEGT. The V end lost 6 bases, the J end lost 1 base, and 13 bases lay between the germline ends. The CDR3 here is CASRRSGISNQPQHF. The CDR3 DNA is TGTGCCAGCAGACGATCCGGGATCAGCAATCAGCCCCAGCATTTT.

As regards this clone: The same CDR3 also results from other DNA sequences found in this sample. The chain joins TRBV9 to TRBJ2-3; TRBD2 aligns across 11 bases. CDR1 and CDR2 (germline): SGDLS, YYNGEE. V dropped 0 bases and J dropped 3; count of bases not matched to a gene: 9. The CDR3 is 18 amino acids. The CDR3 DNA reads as TGTGCCAGCAGCGTAGTAGCGGGGGGGCCGATGAGTACAGATACGCAGTATTTT. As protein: CASSVVAGGPMSTDTQYF.

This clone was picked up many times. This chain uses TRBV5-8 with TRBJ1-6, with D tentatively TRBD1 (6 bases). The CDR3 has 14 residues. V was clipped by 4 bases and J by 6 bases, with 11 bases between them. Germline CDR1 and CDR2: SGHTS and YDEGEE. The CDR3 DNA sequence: TGTGCCAGCAGCCTGGACAGCCCTAATTCACCCCTCCACTTT. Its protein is CASSLDSPNSPLHF.